This T cell receptor beta chain was identified in a study of cytomegalovirus exposure and HLA in healthy donors. Study-wide results and limits: DRB1 had the most TCR associations and HLA-C the fewest, a later analysis found, with rates varying by HLA locus. Three chains linked to CMV were shown in vitro to be specific for CMV antigens.

The CDR3 is 19 residues long. V lost 3 bases and J 10 bases, leaving 29 bases between the germline ends. Germline CDR1 reads SGHRS; CDR2 reads YFSETQ. Primers: 60 Vbeta forward and 13 Jbeta reverse. Measured with immunoSEQ multiplex PCR; TCRdb has only the in-frame clones, and not every one. The sample comprises roughly 180,000 clones, 84% of which are singletons, and about 1.3% rests with the top ten. As to this clone: Its antigen is unidentified.

The sample taken for sequencing was PBMCs. This receptor was taken from a girl aged 2-10 years in good health and CMV-seropositive. V and J are TRBV5-1 and TRBJ1-6; the D gene is possibly TRBD1 (5 bases). The CDR3 loop reads CASSSTSGGAFASSSPLHF. In nucleotides, the CDR3 is TGCGCCAGCAGCTCGACTAGCGGCGGGGCATTCGCCAGCTCCTCACCCCTCCACTTT.